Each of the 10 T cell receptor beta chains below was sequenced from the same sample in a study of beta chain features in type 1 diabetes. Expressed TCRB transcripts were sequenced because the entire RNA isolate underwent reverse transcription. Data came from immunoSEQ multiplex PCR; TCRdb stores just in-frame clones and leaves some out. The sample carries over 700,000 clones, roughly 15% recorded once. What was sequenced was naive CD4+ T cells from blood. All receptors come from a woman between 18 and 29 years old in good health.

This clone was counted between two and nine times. For the CDR3, the DNA is TGTGCCAGCAGTTCCCCTCAAGGCAATCAGCCCCAGCATTTT. Amino acid sequence: CASSSPQGNQPQHF. The V gene is TRBV28, the J gene TRBJ1-5; the D is unclear. This CDR3 is 14 amino acids long. Germline CDR1 MDHEN, CDR2 SYDVKM. V lost 4 bases to trimming and J lost 2 bases, with 9 bases between them. Supplemented by reference TRBV28 and TRBJ1-5, the full variable domain reads DVKVTQSSRYLVKRTGEKVFLECVQDMDHENMFWYRQDPGLGLRLIYFSYDVKMKEKGDIPEGYSVSREKKERFSLILESASTNQTSMYLCASSSPQGNQPQHFGDGTRLSIL.

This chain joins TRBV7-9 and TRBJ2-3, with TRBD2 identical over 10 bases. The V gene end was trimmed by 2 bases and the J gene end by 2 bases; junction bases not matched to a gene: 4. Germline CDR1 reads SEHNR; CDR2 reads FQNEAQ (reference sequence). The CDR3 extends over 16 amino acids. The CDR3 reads CASSLLAGANTDTQYF. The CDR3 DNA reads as TGTGCCAGCAGCTTACTAGCGGGGGCAAACACAGATACGCAGTATTTT.

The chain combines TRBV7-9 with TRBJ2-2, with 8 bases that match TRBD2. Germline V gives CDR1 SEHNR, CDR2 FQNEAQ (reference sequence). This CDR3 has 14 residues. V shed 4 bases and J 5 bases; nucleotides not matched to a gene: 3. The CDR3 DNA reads TGTGCCAGCAGCTCCTTAGCGGGAACCGGGGAGCTGTTTTTT. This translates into CASSSLAGTGELFF.

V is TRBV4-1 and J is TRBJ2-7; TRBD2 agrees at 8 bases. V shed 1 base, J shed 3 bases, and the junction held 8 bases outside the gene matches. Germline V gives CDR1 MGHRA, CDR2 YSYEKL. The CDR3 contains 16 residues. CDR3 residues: CASSQGAGGSIYEQYF. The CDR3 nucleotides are TGCGCCAGCAGCCAAGGGGCGGGAGGATCGATCTACGAGCAGTACTTC.

In nucleotides, the CDR3 is TGCAGCGTCGCACAGGGCTATGAGCAGTTCTTC. This gives the protein CSVAQGYEQFF. The V call is TRBV29-1, the J call TRBJ2-1; maybe TRBD1 (6 bases). CDR1 and CDR2 from the germline V gene are SQVTM and ANQGSEA. Trimming removed 6 bases at V and 8 bases at J, with 11 bases between. CDR3 size: 11 residues.

The CDR3 DNA reads as TGTGCCAGCAGCGCGATCGACGGTTATCAGCCCCAGCATTTT. Residues: CASSAIDGYQPQHF. This chain connects TRBV9 to TRBJ1-5; no clear D. From germline, CDR1 is SGDLS and CDR2 YYNGEE. The ends were cut back, 3 bases at V and 5 bases at J, with 12 bases in the middle. This CDR3 has 14 residues.

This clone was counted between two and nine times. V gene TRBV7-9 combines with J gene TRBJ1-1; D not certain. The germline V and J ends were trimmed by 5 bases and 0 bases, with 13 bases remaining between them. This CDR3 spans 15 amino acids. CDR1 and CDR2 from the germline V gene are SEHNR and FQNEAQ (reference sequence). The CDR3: CASSKEAGLNTEAFF. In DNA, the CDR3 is TGTGCCAGCAGCAAAGAAGCTGGGCTGAACACTGAAGCTTTCTTT.

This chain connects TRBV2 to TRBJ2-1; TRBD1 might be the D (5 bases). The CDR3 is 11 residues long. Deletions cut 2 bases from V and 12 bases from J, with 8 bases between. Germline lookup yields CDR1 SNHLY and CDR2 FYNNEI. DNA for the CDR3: TGTGCCAGCAGTGAATCCAGGGTGCAGTTCTTC. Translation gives CASSESRVQFF. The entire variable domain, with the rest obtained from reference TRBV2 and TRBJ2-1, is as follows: EPEVTQTPSHQVTQMGQEVILRCVPISNHLYFYWYRQILGQKVEFLVSFYNNEISEKSEIFDDQFSVERPDGSNFTLKIRSTKLEDSAMYFCASSESRVQFFGPGTRLTVL.

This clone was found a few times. This CDR3 reads CASPETGEDYEQYF. The CDR3 DNA sequence: TGTGCCAGCCCAGAGACAGGGGAAGACTACGAGCAGTACTTC. The rearrangement joins TRBV21-1 to TRBJ2-5; the table gives TRBD1 as D, unverified against the DNA. The J call could be wrong; TRBJ2-7 is a better fit for the DNA end. TRBV21-1 is labeled a pseudogene. The CDR3 loop spans 14 amino acids.

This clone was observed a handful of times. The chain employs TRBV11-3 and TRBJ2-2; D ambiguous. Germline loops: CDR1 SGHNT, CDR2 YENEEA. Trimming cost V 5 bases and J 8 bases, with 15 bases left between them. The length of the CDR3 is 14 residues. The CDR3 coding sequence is TGTGCCAGCAGCCAGGCCCTTTCTGAGGGGGAGCTGTTTTTT. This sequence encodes CASSQALSEGELFF.